The 14 T cell receptor beta chains reported below all come from one sample, sequenced in a study of T-cell reconstitution after alpha-beta-depleted transplantation in children (dated by TCRdb to the mid-2010s). This specimen's treatment or condition label, per the study, means: allogeneic hematopoietic cell transplantation with graft depleted of TCRalphabeta T cells and CD19 B cells. The method was PCR. This sample was sequenced with an Illumina HiSeq 2500. TCR library preparation used molecular barcoding, with unique molecular identifiers applied to normalize quantification of the TCRbeta repertoire. TCRdb redid the processing of the public reads, applying fastp at Q25 and MiXCR, and retained in-frame beta chains. Under each unique CDR3 protein, matching rows form one entry showing the most common genes and DNA. The sample table contains about 200,000 distinct CDR3 sequences; only one count was recorded for 5.5% to 7% of them. The biggest ten clones account for around 4.1% of the sample.

The source material was PBMCs, sampled before TCRalphabeta/CD19-depleted stem cell transplant. These TCRs come from a girl in the first two years of life with combined immunodeficiency, due to receive a stem cell transplant.

At least ten counts were recorded for this clonotype. The chain recombines TRBV27 with TRBJ1-1, with TRBD1 as a possible D gene (5 bases). CDR1 is MNHEY and CDR2 is SMNVEV in the germline V gene (reference sequence). This CDR3 has 15 amino acids. The V end lost 3 bases, the J end lost 1 base, and 12 bases lay between the germline ends. CDR3 protein: CASSFSGLPNTEAFF. CDR3 nucleotide sequence: TGTGCCAGCAGTTTTTCGGGGCTTCCGAACACTGAAGCTTTCTTT.

To note about this clonotype: Given a much more abundant clone one base away, this may be a read error. The V and J genes are TRBV13 and TRBJ2-7; maybe TRBD1 (6 bases). The CDR3 is made up of 17 amino acids. Per germline, CDR1 PRHDT and CDR2 FYEKMQ (reference sequence). The CDR3 nucleotides read TGTCCCAGCAGCTTAGGCCGTTATTGGTCACAGGGCAACGAGCAGTACTTC. The encoded protein is CPSSLGRYWSQGNEQYF.

This clonotype was counted many times. V gene TRBV24-1 combines with J gene TRBJ2-1, with D uncertain. The germline V gene has CDR1 KGHDR and CDR2 SFDVKD. This CDR3 is 11 amino acids long. V was trimmed by 5 bases and J by 8 bases, leaving 6 bases between them. The CDR3 DNA reads TGTGCCACCAGTGTCGGAGATGAGCAGTTCTTC. Translated: CATSVGDEQFF.

This clonotype was observed many times. The chain employs TRBV12-3 or TRBV12-4 and TRBJ2-1; no firm D call. The CDR3 consists of 12 residues. The V end lost 4 bases, the J end lost 8 bases, and 9 bases lay between the germline ends. CDR3 nucleotides: TGTGCCAGCAGTTCCCTAGGCGATGAGCAGTTCTTC. It translates to CASSSLGDEQFF.

This clonotype was detected many times. The CDR3 sequence: CASANSGTTRYTF. The DNA for the CDR3 is TGTGCCAGCGCTAATAGTGGGACCACACGCTACACCTTC. This rearrangement joins TRBV12-3 or TRBV12-4 to TRBJ1-2; possibly TRBD1 for D (5 bases). Between the trimmed V and J ends, which lost 8 bases and 9 bases, there was a span of 19 bases. There are 13 residues in the CDR3.

This clonotype was recorded at least ten times. The chain carries TRBV5-6 and TRBJ2-1; 10 bases line up with TRBD2. CDR1 is SGHDT, CDR2 YYEEEE, per germline. The CDR3 runs 13 residues. With V trimmed by 0 bases and J by 15 bases, 6 bases remained unmatched. The CDR3 region is CASSLVLAGEAFF. The CDR3 DNA is TGTGCCAGCAGCTTGGTGCTAGCGGGAGAGGCGTTCTTC.

This clonotype was recorded a few times. This chain joins TRBV14 and TRBJ2-7, with 8 bases matching TRBD2. Trimming took 3 bases from V and 1 from J; bases not matched to a gene: 17. The length of the CDR3 is 19 residues. CDR1 and CDR2 (germline): SGHDN, FVKESK. The DNA for the CDR3 is TGTGCCAGCAGCCAGTTTCAAGCGGGAGTCGGTCAAGGATCCTACGAGCAGTACTTC. It is translated as CASSQFQAGVGQGSYEQYF. Drawing the rest from reference TRBV14 and TRBJ2-7, the complete variable domain is EAGVTQFPSHSVIEKGQTVTLRCDPISGHDNLYWYRRVMGKEIKFLLHFVKESKQDESGMPNNRFLAERTGGTYSTLKVQPAELEDSGVYFCASSQFQAGVGQGSYEQYFGPGTRLTVT.

This clonotype was detected many times. V usage is TRBV12-3 or TRBV12-4 and J usage is TRBJ1-2, with D possibly matching TRBD1 (5 bases). This CDR3 region has 13 residues. Trimming removed 7 bases from V and 4 bases from J, with 13 bases in between. The CDR3 DNA is TGTGCCAGCACCTCGGGACGGTTCTATGGCTACACCTTC. This codes for CASTSGRFYGYTF.

This clonotype was recorded at least ten times. The gene calls are TRBV20-1 and TRBJ2-7, with D unresolved. V was clipped by 4 bases and J by 2 bases, with 12 bases between them. CDR1 and CDR2 from the germline V gene are DFQATT and SNEGSKA (reference sequence). This CDR3 has 13 residues. The CDR3 DNA follows: TGCAGTGCTACCCGATTCACTGCCTACGAGCAGTACTTC. It encodes CSATRFTAYEQYF.

This clonotype was seen repeatedly, ten times or more. The J gene is TRBJ2-7, the V gene TRBV29-1; D is ambiguous. V was cut by 2 bases and J by 4 bases, with 6 bases left in between. The CDR3 is 11 residues long. The germline V gene has CDR1 SQVTM and CDR2 ANQGSEA. The CDR3 region has the DNA TGCAGCGTTGAATCGGATTACGAGCAGTACTTC. Translated, it gives CSVESDYEQYF.

This clonotype was observed a few times. This rearrangement joins TRBV12-3 or TRBV12-4 to TRBJ2-2; D unclear. The CDR3 spans 15 residues. The V end was cut by 10 bases, the J end by 1 base, with 16 bases between. For the CDR3, the DNA is TGTGCCATCCCGGACGTGGCGCAGAACACCGGGGAGCTGTTTTTT. Translated, it gives CAIPDVAQNTGELFF.

This clonotype appeared a few times. The V gene is TRBV15, the J gene TRBJ2-3; 8 nucleotides match TRBD1. With 2 bases clipped from V and 3 bases from J, the junction kept 19 bases outside the gene matches. Germline V gene lookup returns CDR1 LNHNV and CDR2 YYDKDF (reference sequence). The CDR3 has 20 amino acids. This chain's CDR3 is CATSRPYRGTVTGSTDTQYF. CDR3 nucleotide sequence: TGTGCCACCAGCAGACCCTACAGGGGGACGGTTACCGGGTCGACAGATACGCAGTATTTT. The full variable domain, its missing parts supplied by reference TRBV15 and TRBJ2-3, is DAMVIQNPRYQVTQFGKPVTLSCSQTLNHNVMYWYQQKSSQAPKLLFHYYDKDFNNEADTPDNFQSRRPNTSFCFLDIRSPGLGDTAMYLCATSRPYRGTVTGSTDTQYFGPGTRLTVL.

The chain links TRBV14 to TRBJ2-7; 9 bases fit TRBD2. The CDR3 contains 15 residues. Unmatched junction bases numbered 2, after V lost 0 bases and J lost 2 bases. Germline V gives CDR1 SGHDN, CDR2 FVKESK. Here the CDR3 DNA reads TGTGCCAGCAGCCAAGAATTAGCGGGAGCCTACGAGCAGTACTTC. Amino acids: CASSQELAGAYEQYF. Using reference TRBV14 and TRBJ2-7 for the parts outside the CDR3, the full variable domain is EAGVTQFPSHSVIEKGQTVTLRCDPISGHDNLYWYRRVMGKEIKFLLHFVKESKQDESGMPNNRFLAERTGGTYSTLKVQPAELEDSGVYFCASSQELAGAYEQYFGPGTRLTVT.

The V and J genes are TRBV20-1 and TRBJ2-2, with 8 bases that match TRBD2. The V gene's germline CDR1 is DFQATT and CDR2 SNEGSKA (reference sequence). This CDR3 comprises 17 residues. The J segment lost 3 bases and the V segment lost 7 bases, leaving 16 bases of the junction unmatched. In DNA form, the CDR3 reads TGCAGTGAACTCCCGCCCGGACTAGCCCATTACACCGGGGAGCTGTTTTTT. This sequence encodes CSELPPGLAHYTGELFF.